This TCR beta chain stems from a study of T cell clonotyping in hematopoietic cell transplantation. Study-level information: Recipients' pretransplant samples followed cytoreduction.

Time point indicated: recipient sample about 28 days before transplant, after cytoreduction. Study-level findings and limits: Pathologically expanded recipient clonotypes increased progressively from day 30 to day 180 as diversity fell. Few recipient clonotypes overlapped donors; over 95% were de novo at given depth. Graft donor and pretransplant recipient Inverse Simpson Index values predicted broader posttransplant TCR diversity.

Measured with immunoSEQ multiplex PCR; TCRdb has only the in-frame clones, and not every one. The table has some 40,000 clones, 85% seen once; the top ten hold 2.5% to 3%. Details on this clone: What it recognizes is unknown.

The CDR3 has 12 amino acids. The specimen was peripheral blood mononuclear cells, collected before stem cell transplant. The receptor's source is a man aged 55 to 69 with acute myeloid leukemia. Some clones in this sample may be carry-over from other donors' samples. The chain has TRBV21-1 and TRBJ1-5. TRBV21-1 is flagged as a pseudogene. CDR3 nucleotides: TGTGCCAGCAGCAATGGGCAGGTAAGGGAGCATTTT. Protein product: CASSNGQVREHF.